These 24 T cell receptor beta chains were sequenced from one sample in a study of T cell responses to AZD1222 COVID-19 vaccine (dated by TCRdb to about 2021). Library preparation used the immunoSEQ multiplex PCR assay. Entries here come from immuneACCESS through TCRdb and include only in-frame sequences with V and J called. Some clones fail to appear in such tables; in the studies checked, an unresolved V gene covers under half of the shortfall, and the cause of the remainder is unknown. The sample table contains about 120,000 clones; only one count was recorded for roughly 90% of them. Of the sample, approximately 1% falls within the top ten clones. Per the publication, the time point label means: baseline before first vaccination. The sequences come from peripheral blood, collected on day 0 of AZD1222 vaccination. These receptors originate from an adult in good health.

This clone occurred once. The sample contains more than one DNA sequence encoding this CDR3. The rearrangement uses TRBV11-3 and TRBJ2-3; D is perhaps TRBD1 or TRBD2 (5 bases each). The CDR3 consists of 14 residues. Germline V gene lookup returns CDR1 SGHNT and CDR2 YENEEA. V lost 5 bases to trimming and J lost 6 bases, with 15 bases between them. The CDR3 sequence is CASSLGAWGDTQYF. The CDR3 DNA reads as TGTGCCAGCAGCCTAGGGGCCTGGGGGGATACGCAGTATTTT.

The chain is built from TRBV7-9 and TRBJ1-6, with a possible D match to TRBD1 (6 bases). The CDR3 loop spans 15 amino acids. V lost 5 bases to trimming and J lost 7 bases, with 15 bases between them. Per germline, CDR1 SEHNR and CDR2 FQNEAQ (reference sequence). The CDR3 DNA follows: TGTGCCAGCAGCAGCCCCGGGGGGCTAAATTCACCCCTCCACTTT. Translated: CASSSPGGLNSPLHF. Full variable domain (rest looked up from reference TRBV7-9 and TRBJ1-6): DTGVSQNPRHKITKRGQNVTFRCDPISEHNRLYWYRQTLGQGPEFLTYFQNEAQLEKSRLLSDRFSAERPKGSFSTLEIQRTEQGDSAMYLCASSSPGGLNSPLHFGNGTRLTVT.

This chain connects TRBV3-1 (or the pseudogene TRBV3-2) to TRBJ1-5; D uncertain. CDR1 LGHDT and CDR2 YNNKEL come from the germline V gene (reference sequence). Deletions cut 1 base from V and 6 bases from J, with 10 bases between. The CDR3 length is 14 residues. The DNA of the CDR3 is TGTGCCAGCAGCCAAGGGGCAGGAGGTCAGCCCCAGCATTTT. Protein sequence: CASSQGAGGQPQHF.

The CDR3 here is CASSLFTGADEQYF. DNA of the CDR3: TGTGCCAGCAGCTTATTCACGGGAGCGGACGAGCAGTACTTC. The gene calls are TRBV7-9 and TRBJ2-7, with D possibly TRBD2 on 6 matching bases. CDR1 and CDR2 (germline): SEHNR, FQNEAQ (reference sequence). The CDR3 loop spans 14 amino acids. V was shortened by 2 bases and J by 5 bases, with 13 bases between the two germline ends.

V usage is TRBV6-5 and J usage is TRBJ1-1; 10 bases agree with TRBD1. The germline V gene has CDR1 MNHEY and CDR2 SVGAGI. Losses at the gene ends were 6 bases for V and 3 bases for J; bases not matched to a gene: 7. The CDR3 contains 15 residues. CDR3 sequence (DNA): TGTGCCAGCAGCCCCGACAGGGGGCGGCACACTGAAGCTTTCTTT. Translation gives CASSPDRGRHTEAFF.

The CDR3 sequence: CASSFAGVNEQYF. CDR3 nucleotide sequence: TGCGCCAGCAGCTTTGCGGGAGTGAATGAGCAGTACTTC. The rearrangement joins TRBV5-1 to TRBJ2-7; 7 nucleotides line up with TRBD2. With V trimmed by 2 bases and J by 7 bases, 6 bases remained unmatched. The CDR3 is made up of 13 amino acids. Germline V gene lookup returns CDR1 SGHRS and CDR2 YFSETQ.

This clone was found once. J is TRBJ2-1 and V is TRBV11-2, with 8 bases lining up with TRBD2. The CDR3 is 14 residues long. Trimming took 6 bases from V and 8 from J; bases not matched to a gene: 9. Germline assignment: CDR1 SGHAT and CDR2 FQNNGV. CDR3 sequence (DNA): TGTGCCAGCAGTTATCTCGGGAGGGGGGATGAGCAGTTCTTC. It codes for CASSYLGRGDEQFF.

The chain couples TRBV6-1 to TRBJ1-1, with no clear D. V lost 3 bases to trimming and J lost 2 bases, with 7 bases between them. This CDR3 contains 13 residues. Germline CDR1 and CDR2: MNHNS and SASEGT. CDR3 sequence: CASSDQPNTEAFF. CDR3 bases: TGTGCCAGCAGTGATCAACCAAACACTGAAGCTTTCTTT.

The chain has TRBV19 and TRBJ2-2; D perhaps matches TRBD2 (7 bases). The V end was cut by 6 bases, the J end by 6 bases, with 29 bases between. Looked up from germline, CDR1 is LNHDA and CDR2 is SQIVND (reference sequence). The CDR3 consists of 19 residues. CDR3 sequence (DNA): TGTGCCAGTAGGGTGGGGGCCGGGACTATCGCTGGATTTTCCGGGGAGCTGTTTTTT. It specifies CASRVGAGTIAGFSGELFF.

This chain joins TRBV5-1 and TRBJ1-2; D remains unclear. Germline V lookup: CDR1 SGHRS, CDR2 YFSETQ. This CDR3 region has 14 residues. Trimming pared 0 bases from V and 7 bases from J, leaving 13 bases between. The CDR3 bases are TGCGCCAGCAGCTTGGGCGGAACTAGTGGTGGCTACACCTTC. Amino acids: CASSLGGTSGGYTF.

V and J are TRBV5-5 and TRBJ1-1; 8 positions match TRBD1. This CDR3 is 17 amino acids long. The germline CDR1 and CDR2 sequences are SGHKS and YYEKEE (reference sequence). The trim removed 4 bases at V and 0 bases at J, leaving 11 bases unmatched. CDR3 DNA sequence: TGTGCCAGCAGCCAACTTGGGACAGGCACTATGAACACTGAAGCTTTCTTT. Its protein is CASSQLGTGTMNTEAFF.

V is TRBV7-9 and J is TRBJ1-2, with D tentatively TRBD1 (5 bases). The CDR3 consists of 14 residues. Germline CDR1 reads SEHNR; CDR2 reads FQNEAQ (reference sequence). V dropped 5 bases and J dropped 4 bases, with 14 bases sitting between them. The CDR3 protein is CASSTRDGSYGYTF. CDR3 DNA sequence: TGTGCCAGCAGCACCAGGGACGGCTCCTATGGCTACACCTTC.

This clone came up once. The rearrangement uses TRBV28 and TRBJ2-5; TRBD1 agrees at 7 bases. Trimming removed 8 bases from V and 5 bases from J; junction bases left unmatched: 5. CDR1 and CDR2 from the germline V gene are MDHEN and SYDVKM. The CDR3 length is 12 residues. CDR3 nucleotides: TGTGCCAGCCGACAGGGTTTGGAGACCCAGTACTTC. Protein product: CASRQGLETQYF.

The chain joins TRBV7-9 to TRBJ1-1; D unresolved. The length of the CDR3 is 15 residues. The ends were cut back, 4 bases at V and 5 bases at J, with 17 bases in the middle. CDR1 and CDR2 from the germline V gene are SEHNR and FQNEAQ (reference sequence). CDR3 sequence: CASSYPGSGRTEAFF. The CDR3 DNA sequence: TGTGCCAGCAGCTACCCTGGGTCCGGGAGAACTGAAGCTTTCTTT.

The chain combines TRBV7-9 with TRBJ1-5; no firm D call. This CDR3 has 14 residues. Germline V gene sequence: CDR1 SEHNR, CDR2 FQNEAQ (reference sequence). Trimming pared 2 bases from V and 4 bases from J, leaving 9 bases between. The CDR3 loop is CASSLIDQNQPQHF. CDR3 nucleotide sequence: TGTGCCAGCAGCTTAATCGACCAAAATCAGCCCCAGCATTTT.

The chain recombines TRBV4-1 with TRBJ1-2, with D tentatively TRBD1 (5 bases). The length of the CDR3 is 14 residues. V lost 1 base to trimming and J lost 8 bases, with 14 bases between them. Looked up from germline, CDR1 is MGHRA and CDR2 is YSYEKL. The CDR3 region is CASSQAERGKGYTF. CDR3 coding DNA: TGCGCCAGCAGCCAAGCAGAAAGGGGAAAGGGCTACACCTTC.

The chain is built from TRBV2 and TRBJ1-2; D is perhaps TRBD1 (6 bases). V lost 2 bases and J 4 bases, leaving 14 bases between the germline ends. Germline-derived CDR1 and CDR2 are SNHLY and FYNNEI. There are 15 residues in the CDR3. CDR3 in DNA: TGTGCCAGCAGTGAAACAGATGGGGGGGCCTATGGCTACACCTTC. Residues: CASSETDGGAYGYTF.

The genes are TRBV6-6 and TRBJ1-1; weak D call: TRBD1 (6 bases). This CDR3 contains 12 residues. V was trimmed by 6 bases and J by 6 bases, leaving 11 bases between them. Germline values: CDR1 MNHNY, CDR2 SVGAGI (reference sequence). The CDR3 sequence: CASRRGEAEAFF. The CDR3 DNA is TGTGCCAGCAGGAGGGGGGAAGCTGAAGCTTTCTTT.

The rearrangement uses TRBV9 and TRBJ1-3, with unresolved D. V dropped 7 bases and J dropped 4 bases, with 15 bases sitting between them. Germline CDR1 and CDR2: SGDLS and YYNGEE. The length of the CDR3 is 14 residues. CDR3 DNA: TGTGCCAGCGGCAACTCTCGAGGAGGAAACACCATATATTTT. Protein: CASGNSRGGNTIYF. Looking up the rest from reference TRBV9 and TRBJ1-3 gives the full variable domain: DSGVTQTPKHLITATGQRVTLRCSPRSGDLSVYWYQQSLDQGLQFLIQYYNGEERAKGNILERFSAQQFPDLHSELNLSSLELGDSALYFCASGNSRGGNTIYFGEGSWLTVV.

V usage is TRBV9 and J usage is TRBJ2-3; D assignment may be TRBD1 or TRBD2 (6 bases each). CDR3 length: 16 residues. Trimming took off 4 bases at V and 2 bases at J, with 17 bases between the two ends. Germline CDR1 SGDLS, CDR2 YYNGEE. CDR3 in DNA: TGTGCCAGCAGCCTCGGGGGCCTAGCTAACACAGATACGCAGTATTTT. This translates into CASSLGGLANTDTQYF. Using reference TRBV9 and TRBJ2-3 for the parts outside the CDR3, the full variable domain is DSGVTQTPKHLITATGQRVTLRCSPRSGDLSVYWYQQSLDQGLQFLIQYYNGEERAKGNILERFSAQQFPDLHSELNLSSLELGDSALYFCASSLGGLANTDTQYFGPGTRLTVL.

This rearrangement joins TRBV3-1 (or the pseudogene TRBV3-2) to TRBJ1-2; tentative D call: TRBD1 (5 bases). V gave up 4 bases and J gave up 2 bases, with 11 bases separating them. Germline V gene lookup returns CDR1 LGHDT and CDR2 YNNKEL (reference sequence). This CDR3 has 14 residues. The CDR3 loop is CASSRNGGNYGYTF. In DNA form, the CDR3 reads TGTGCCAGCAGCCGCAACGGGGGGAACTATGGCTACACCTTC.

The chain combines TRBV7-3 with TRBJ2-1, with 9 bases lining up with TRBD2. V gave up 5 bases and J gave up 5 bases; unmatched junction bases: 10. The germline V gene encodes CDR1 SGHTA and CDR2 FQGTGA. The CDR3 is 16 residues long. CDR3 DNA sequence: TGTGCCAGCAGCGCTCAAAGCGGGAGGCTCCACAATGAGCAGTTCTTC. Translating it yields CASSAQSGRLHNEQFF.

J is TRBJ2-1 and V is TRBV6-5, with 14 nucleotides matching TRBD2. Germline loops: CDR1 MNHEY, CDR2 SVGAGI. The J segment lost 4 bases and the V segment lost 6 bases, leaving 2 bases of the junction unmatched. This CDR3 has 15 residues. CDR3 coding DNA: TGTGCCAGCAGGGGACTAGCGGGAGAGTACAATGAGCAGTTCTTC. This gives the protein CASRGLAGEYNEQFF.

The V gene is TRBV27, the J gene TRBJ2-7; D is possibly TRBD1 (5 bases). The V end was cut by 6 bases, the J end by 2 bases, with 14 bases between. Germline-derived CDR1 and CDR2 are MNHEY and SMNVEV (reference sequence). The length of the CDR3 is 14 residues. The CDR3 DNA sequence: TGTGCCAGCAGAGAAGACAGCCGTACCTACGAGCAGTACTTC. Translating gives CASREDSRTYEQYF.